The sequence of this TCR beta chain was determined in a study of T cells in Graves' hyperthyroidism and ophthalmopathy. What was amplified from RNA transcripts were TCR beta CDR3 regions. A set of HTBI primers served as the primers for a first-round RT-PCR of the TCR CDR3. One entry per CDR3 protein results from TCRdb running MiXCR on the multiplex PCR reads. The sample shows approximately 600,000 distinct CDR3 sequences, 14% of them seen only once. Exclusion followed for patients with uncontrolled infection, other autoimmune disease, pregnancy or lactation. Clinical symptoms, serum thyroxine, TRAb, thyroid ultrasound and orbital computed tomography informed diagnoses. This sample holds PBMCs from about 10 ml fresh peripheral blood. Study results and limitations: Blood samples included most of the expanded thyroid clonotypes exceeding 0.001.

This CDR3 has 18 amino acids. J gave up 3 bases and V 3 bases, and 15 bases lay outside the gene matches. This clonotype was found many times. As yet, its antigen is unknown. This receptor was taken from a woman aged 18-29 years with Graves' ophthalmopathy. The rearrangement joins TRBV12-3 or TRBV12-4 to TRBJ2-3; 7 bases match TRBD2. The sequencing sample was made of blood. Here the CDR3 DNA reads TGTGCCAGCAGTTTTGGGAGGGCAGGGCACGCTACTACAGATACGCAGTATTTT. Translating it yields CASSFGRAGHATTDTQYF.